This T cell receptor beta chain derives from a study of breast tumors, draining lymph nodes, adjacent tissues. Ten or more counts support this clonotype. Antigen: not known. The germline gives CDR1 SGHKS, CDR2 YYEKEE (reference sequence). Trimming cost V 0 bases and J 0 bases, with 7 bases left between them. This CDR3 region has 15 residues. Study conclusions and caveats: Data fit most tumor T cells coming from lymph node, expanding in tumor. Tumor T cell lymph node origin was a supported hypothesis, not proven. Tumor TCR diversity was below lymph nodes but above nontumor tissue. Luminal-like breast cancer showed significantly higher tumor–nontumor repertoire similarity than basal-like.

TCRdb passed the multiplex PCR reads through MiXCR, listing each CDR3 protein once. The table lists some 100,000 distinct CDR3 sequences, less than 25% of them singletons. Breast cancer patients provided tissue from their axillary draining lymph nodes. The rearrangement links TRBV5-5 to TRBJ2-1; D call uncertain. The receptor was derived from a female donor with breast cancer. Some clones in this sample may be carry-over from other donors' samples. The sample was axillary lymph node tissue. CDR3 sequence reads: CASSLGKSSYNEQFF. The DNA of the CDR3 is TGTGCCAGCAGCTTGGGCAAGAGCTCCTACAATGAGCAGTTCTTC. The full variable domain, completed using reference TRBV5-5 and TRBJ2-1, is DAGVTQSPTHLIKTRGQQVTLRCSPISGHKSVSWYQQVLGQGPQFIFQYYEKEERGRGNFPDRFSARQFPNYSSELNVNALLLGDSALYLCASSLGKSSYNEQFFGPGTRLTVL.